This TCR beta chain emerged from a study of identical twins. General study findings and limits: In cord blood, abundant beta clonotypes had fewer insertions; memory showed no trend.

CDR3 length: 16 residues. The junction had 7 bases not matched to a gene; V was cut back by 6 bases and J by 1 base. The V gene's germline CDR1 is SEHNR and CDR2 FQNEAQ (reference sequence). The sample holds many counts of this clonotype. Its antigen is currently unknown. TCRdb analysed the 5' RACE reads with MiXCR anew, one entry per CDR3 protein. The profile covers a few hundred thousand distinct CDR3 sequences, with more than 9% appearing a single time and 2.5% to 3.5% taken by the ten largest. The sample was also reused in another study, on yellow fever vaccine responses in identical twins.

The TCR was taken from a woman between 18 and 29 years old in good health. The sequenced material came from PBMCs. The chain links TRBV7-9 to TRBJ2-4, with 9 positions matching TRBD1. In nucleotides, the CDR3 is TGTGCCAGCAGTCCTACCGGGACAGGGGCCAAAAACATTCAGTACTTC. As protein: CASSPTGTGAKNIQYF.